A single sample gave rise to the 18 T cell receptor beta chains below, sequenced in a study of T cell responses to AZD1222 COVID-19 vaccine. TCRdb's table, derived via immunoSEQ multiplex PCR, lists solely in-frame clones and lacks some. The sample contains under 200,000 clones, 85% to 95% of which appear only once. The specimen was peripheral blood, collected on day 0 of AZD1222 vaccination. Receptor source: an adult in good health.

CDR3 loop: CASARQGLTGELFF. CDR3 nucleotide sequence: TGTGCCAGCGCTCGACAGGGGCTCACCGGGGAGCTGTTTTTT. The rearrangement joins TRBV6-5 to TRBJ2-2; 8 bases are shared with TRBD1. J lost 4 bases, V lost 8 bases, and 6 bases had no gene match. The CDR3 consists of 14 residues. CDR1 and CDR2 (germline): MNHEY, SVGAGI.

The rearrangement joins TRBV19 to TRBJ2-4; 10 bases are a match to TRBD2. CDR1 is LNHDA and CDR2 is SQIVND in the germline V gene (reference sequence). V lost 6 bases to trimming and J lost 2 bases; unmatched junction nucleotides: 16. There are 19 residues in the CDR3. In DNA form, the CDR3 reads TGTGCCAGTAGCCTCGAAGCGGGGGGGCCGGGTTCAACCAAAAACATTCAGTACTTC. This codes for CASSLEAGGPGSTKNIQYF. The full variable domain, in which reference TRBV19 and TRBJ2-4 provide the parts outside the CDR3, is DGGITQSPKYLFRKEGQNVTLSCEQNLNHDAMYWYRQDPGQGLRLIYYSQIVNDFQKGDIAEGYSVSREKKESFPLTVTSAQKNPTAFYLCASSLEAGGPGSTKNIQYFGAGTRLSVL.

The DNA of the CDR3 is TGTGCCAGCAGTTTAGGGGGGGGGCTGTACACCGGGGAGCTGTTTTTT. Translated, it gives CASSLGGGLYTGELFF. The chain has TRBV27 and TRBJ2-2; TRBD2 might be the D (7 bases). The CDR3 length is 16 residues. Per germline, CDR1 MNHEY and CDR2 SMNVEV (reference sequence). Trimming stripped 2 bases from V and 3 bases from J, with 13 bases between.

The genes are TRBV7-2 and TRBJ2-5, with D hard to call. The CDR3 has 15 amino acids. V gave up 1 base and J gave up 1 base, with 10 bases separating them. Germline V gene lookup returns CDR1 SGHTA and CDR2 FQGNSA. The DNA for the CDR3 is TGTGCCAGCAGCTTAGTCGAGTACTTCCAAGAGACCCAGTACTTC. It yields the protein CASSLVEYFQETQYF.

V usage is TRBV7-9 and J usage is TRBJ1-1; D is possibly TRBD1 (6 bases). V was shortened by 1 base and J by 6 bases, with 9 bases between the two germline ends. This CDR3 has 13 amino acids. Germline values: CDR1 SEHNR, CDR2 FQNEAQ (reference sequence). Here the CDR3 reads CASSLGRGAEAFF. CDR3 coding DNA: TGTGCCAGCAGCTTAGGGAGGGGGGCTGAAGCTTTCTTT.

This rearrangement joins TRBV6-5 to TRBJ1-6; D gene ambiguous. The CDR3 is 15 residues long. The V end lost 6 bases, the J end lost 4 bases, and 13 bases lay between the germline ends. Looked up from germline, CDR1 is MNHEY and CDR2 is SVGAGI. The CDR3 region is CASSGEARYNSPLHF. The DNA for the CDR3 is TGTGCCAGCAGCGGGGAGGCCAGATATAATTCACCCCTCCACTTT.

This clone occurred once. The genes are TRBV6-5 and TRBJ1-5, with D unclear. Germline V CDR1 and CDR2: MNHEY, SVGAGI. V dropped 3 bases and J dropped 7 bases, with 13 bases sitting between them. The CDR3 is 14 residues long. CDR3 in DNA: TGTGCCAGCAGTTATGGATCCCCCGACCAGCCCCAGCATTTT. Residues: CASSYGSPDQPQHF.

The V gene is TRBV5-1, the J gene TRBJ1-3, with unresolved D. The CDR3 loop spans 16 amino acids. Trimming stripped 0 bases from V and 0 bases from J, with 10 bases between. Per germline, CDR1 SGHRS and CDR2 YFSETQ. For the CDR3, the DNA is TGCGCCAGCAGCTTGGAACAGTCGAGCTCTGGAAACACCATATATTTT. This gives the protein CASSLEQSSSGNTIYF.

The table lists this clone with a few counts. The chain uses TRBV9 and TRBJ2-5, with TRBD1 matching 7 bases. CDR1 and CDR2 from the germline V gene are SGDLS and YYNGEE. CDR3 length equals 14 residues. V gave up 5 bases and J gave up 2 bases; unmatched junction bases: 6. CDR3 sequence (DNA): TGTGCCAGCAGTCCTCGGGACAGACAAGAGACCCAGTACTTC. Its translation: CASSPRDRQETQYF.

The genes are TRBV2 and TRBJ1-1, with a weak D call TRBD1 (5 bases). Trimming removed 4 bases at V and 4 bases at J, with 16 bases between. The germline CDR1 and CDR2 sequences are SNHLY and FYNNEI. CDR3 length: 15 amino acids. The CDR3 loop is CASSGQGGLITEAFF. DNA of the CDR3: TGTGCCAGCAGTGGTCAGGGTGGATTAATCACTGAAGCTTTCTTT.

The V call is TRBV4-3, the J call TRBJ1-6; D gene unclear. From germline, CDR1 is LGHNA and CDR2 YSLEER. The V and J ends lost 3 bases and 7 bases respectively, with 7 bases between them. CDR3 length equals 13 residues. The CDR3 coding sequence is TGCGCCAGCAGCCAGGGCAGCAATTCACCCCTCCACTTT. Translating it yields CASSQGSNSPLHF.

This clone was seen just once. The V and J genes are TRBV6-5 and TRBJ1-6; D is unresolved. CDR1 and CDR2 (germline): MNHEY, SVGAGI. Trimming shortened V by 6 bases and J by 4 bases, and 10 bases separated the two germline ends. The CDR3 is made up of 14 amino acids. CDR3 region: CASRTHTYNSPLHF. The DNA of the CDR3 is TGTGCCAGCAGGACACATACGTATAATTCACCCCTCCACTTT.

The chain carries TRBV6-1 and TRBJ1-2; D is ambiguous. Trimming shortened V by 1 base and J by 13 bases, and 16 bases separated the two germline ends. The CDR3 runs to 13 residues. Germline CDR1 and CDR2: MNHNS and SASEGT. CDR3 residues: CASSEGQSRSPTF. The DNA of the CDR3 is TGTGCCAGCAGTGAAGGCCAGAGTCGTTCCCCCACCTTC.

The V call is TRBV12-3 or TRBV12-4, the J call TRBJ2-3; the D gene is possibly TRBD1 (6 bases). V lost 8 bases, J lost 6 bases, and 9 bases lay in between. This CDR3 is built from 11 residues. The CDR3 nucleotides are TGTGCCAGCCAAACAGGGGATACGCAGTATTTT. Protein sequence: CASQTGDTQYF.

The chain uses TRBV6-5 and TRBJ2-7, with TRBD1 as a possible D gene (8 bases). The CDR3 runs 12 residues. Germline V CDR1 and CDR2: MNHEY, SVGAGI. V dropped 6 bases and J dropped 6 bases, with 12 bases sitting between them. The CDR3 is CASSYRGGEQYF. The CDR3 DNA sequence: TGTGCCAGCAGCTACAGGGGGGGCGAGCAGTACTTC.

The chain employs TRBV7-2 and TRBJ2-4; the match to TRBD2 covers 7 bases. Germline CDR1 is SGHTA and CDR2 is FQGNSA. V lost 4 bases to trimming and J lost 8 bases; unmatched junction nucleotides: 5. The CDR3 is 13 amino acids. This CDR3 is CASSYSRGDIQYF. Here the CDR3 DNA reads TGTGCCAGCAGCTATTCCCGGGGGGACATTCAGTACTTC.

The CDR3 loop is CASSLGDSAGGYTF. DNA of the CDR3: TGTGCCAGCAGCTTAGGGGACAGTGCTGGGGGCTACACCTTC. This chain links TRBV7-9 with TRBJ1-2; TRBD1 agrees at 7 bases. Germline V gives CDR1 SEHNR, CDR2 FQNEAQ (reference sequence). V lost 1 base and J lost 8; bases outside the gene matches: 7. CDR3 length: 14 amino acids. The full variable domain, completed using reference TRBV7-9 and TRBJ1-2, is DTGVSQNPRHKITKRGQNVTFRCDPISEHNRLYWYRQTLGQGPEFLTYFQNEAQLEKSRLLSDRFSAERPKGSFSTLEIQRTEQGDSAMYLCASSLGDSAGGYTFGSGTRLTVV.

This sequence joins TRBV9 and TRBJ2-2, with D maybe TRBD1 (7 bases). This CDR3 has 14 residues. Per germline, CDR1 SGDLS and CDR2 YYNGEE. Here the CDR3 reads CASSRQGGTGELFF. The CDR3 DNA follows: TGTGCTAGCTCGCGACAGGGAGGCACCGGGGAGCTGTTTTTT.